This T cell receptor (beta chain) was observed in a study of T cell repertoires in cytomegalovirus infection. The wider study: CMV infection plus the matching HLA type was flagged by public TCR beta signatures. Study-level findings and limits: HLA-C-restricted CMV-specific TCR beta clonotypes prevailed in the ex vivo response.

After removal of 5 bases from V and 6 bases from J, the junction contained 18 bases not matched to a gene. Germline lookup yields CDR1 DFQATT and CDR2 SNEGSKA (reference sequence). This CDR3 contains 19 residues. A single record per CDR3 protein comes from TCRdb applying MiXCR to the reads. The top ten clones hold under 3% of a sample with roughly 720,000 distinct CDR3 sequences, less than 40% of them seen once. For this clonotype: As yet, its antigen is unknown.

The sample taken for sequencing was PBMCs. The clonotype originates from a human donor in good health (CMV status not recorded). Some clones in this sample may be carry-over from other donors' samples. J is TRBJ2-1 and V is TRBV20-1, with 14 bases lining up with TRBD2. CDR3 sequence (DNA): TGCAGTGCTTACGTACAGGGGTGGACTAGCGGGAGGACACGCAATGAGCAGTTCTTC. It specifies CSAYVQGWTSGRTRNEQFF.